This passage covers 10 T cell receptor beta chains from one sample sequenced in a study of healthy donors' naive CD4 and CD8 T cells. Each TCR library used around 500 ng of total RNA and a linear amplification protocol. In TCRdb, the reads were re-called with MiXCR into one record per CDR3 protein. The sample lists some 190,000 distinct CDR3 sequences, over 60% occurring once. Sample: naive CD4+ and CD8+ T cells sorted from blood, pooled from several donors. The origin of the receptors is a pool of human donors in good health; the sample pools cells from several healthy donors.

The chain has TRBV13 and TRBJ2-1, with 8 bases fitting TRBD2. V shed 0 bases, J shed 6 bases, and the junction held 4 bases outside the gene matches. The CDR3 is 15 amino acids. Looked up from germline, CDR1 is PRHDT and CDR2 is FYEKMQ (reference sequence). The CDR3 DNA reads TGTGCCAGCAGCTTAGGGGGGACTAGTCCCAATGAGCAGTTCTTC. This translates into CASSLGGTSPNEQFF.

This clonotype was seen a few times. V usage is TRBV6-5 and J usage is TRBJ1-6; no definite D call. The CDR3 runs 13 residues. Per the germline V gene, CDR1 is MNHEY and CDR2 is SVGAGI. Between the trimmed V and J ends, which lost 0 bases and 8 bases, there was a span of 5 bases. CDR3 amino acids: CASSYSPDSPLHF. The CDR3 DNA reads as TGTGCCAGCAGTTACTCTCCCGATTCACCCCTCCACTTT.

This CDR3 is CSARDYTYGTGDEQYF. CDR3 nucleotide sequence: TGCAGTGCTAGAGATTATACCTACGGGACAGGGGACGAGCAGTACTTC. This sequence joins TRBV20-1 and TRBJ2-7, with 10 bases lining up with TRBD1. Germline CDR1 and CDR2: DFQATT and SNEGSKA (reference sequence). The CDR3 extends over 16 amino acids. V trimming: 0 bases; J trimming: 5 bases; junction bases outside the gene matches: 10.

The chain couples TRBV15 to TRBJ2-1, with TRBD1 identical over 7 bases. The J segment lost 0 bases and the V segment lost 0 bases, leaving 5 bases of the junction unmatched. The CDR3 contains 17 residues. Per germline, CDR1 LNHNV and CDR2 YYDKDF (reference sequence). This CDR3 is CATSRDRRGPSYNEQFF. The CDR3 coding sequence is TGTGCCACCAGCAGAGATCGAAGGGGGCCCTCCTACAATGAGCAGTTCTTC.

Here the CDR3 DNA reads TGTGCCAGCAGCCGCGCGTCCCCTGGGGACACTGAAGCTTTCTTT. Its protein product is CASSRASPGDTEAFF. The chain is built from TRBV6-2 or TRBV6-3 and TRBJ1-1; D is ambiguous. V lost 6 bases and J 3 bases, leaving 17 bases between the germline ends. Germline V gives CDR1 MNHEY, CDR2 SVGEGT. The CDR3 covers 15 residues.

V usage is TRBV11-1 and J usage is TRBJ2-5; D call uncertain. The CDR3 runs to 15 residues. The V gene lost 3 bases and the J gene lost 2 bases, with 13 bases spanning the gap. CDR1 is SGHAT and CDR2 is FQDESV in the germline V gene (reference sequence). CDR3 amino acids: CASSLFKGIQETQYF. CDR3 nucleotides: TGTGCCAGCAGCTTGTTTAAAGGGATTCAAGAGACCCAGTACTTC. The full variable domain, with the rest looked up from reference TRBV11-1 and TRBJ2-5, is EAEVAQSPRYKITEKSQAVAFWCDPISGHATLYWYRQILGQGPELLVQFQDESVVDDSQLPKDRFSAERLKGVDSTLKIQPAELGDSAMYLCASSLFKGIQETQYFGPGTRLLVL.

The rearrangement links TRBV29-1 to TRBJ2-1, with no clear D. Germline-derived CDR1 and CDR2 are SQVTM and ANQGSEA. CDR3 length: 12 amino acids. V gave up 3 bases and J gave up 8 bases, with 11 bases separating them. The CDR3 here is CSVEMIRDEQFF. In nucleotides, the CDR3 is TGCAGCGTTGAGATGATCCGGGATGAGCAGTTCTTC.

CDR3 region: CASSYPSSEQYF. For the CDR3, the DNA is TGTGCCAGCAGTTATCCGTCTTCCGAGCAGTACTTC. The chain combines TRBV6-2 or TRBV6-3 with TRBJ2-7; D unclear. Deletions cut 3 bases from V and 6 bases from J, with 9 bases between. CDR3 length equals 12 residues. Germline V lookup: CDR1 MNHEY, CDR2 SVGEGT.

CDR3 sequence (DNA): TGTGCCAGCTCACCACTACCCCAGGGCGAGCAGTACGTC. Translation: CASSPLPQGEQYV. The rearrangement joins TRBV18 to TRBJ2-7; D perhaps matches TRBD1 (5 bases). Germline lookup yields CDR1 KGHSH and CDR2 LQKENI. V was shortened by 1 base and J by 6 bases, with 10 bases between the two germline ends. The CDR3 length is 13 residues.

In this sample, this clonotype turned up a few times. This chain links TRBV19 with TRBJ1-3; D gene uncertain. The CDR3 consists of 11 residues. Looked up from germline, CDR1 is LNHDA and CDR2 is SQIVND (reference sequence). V lost 7 bases to trimming and J lost 3 bases, with 4 bases between them. The CDR3 region is CASTIGNTIYF. CDR3 bases: TGTGCCAGTACTATTGGAAACACCATATATTTT. Full variable domain (outside the CDR3, taken from reference TRBV19 and TRBJ1-3): DGGITQSPKYLFRKEGQNVTLSCEQNLNHDAMYWYRQDPGQGLRLIYYSQIVNDFQKGDIAEGYSVSREKKESFPLTVTSAQKNPTAFYLCASTIGNTIYFGEGSWLTVV.